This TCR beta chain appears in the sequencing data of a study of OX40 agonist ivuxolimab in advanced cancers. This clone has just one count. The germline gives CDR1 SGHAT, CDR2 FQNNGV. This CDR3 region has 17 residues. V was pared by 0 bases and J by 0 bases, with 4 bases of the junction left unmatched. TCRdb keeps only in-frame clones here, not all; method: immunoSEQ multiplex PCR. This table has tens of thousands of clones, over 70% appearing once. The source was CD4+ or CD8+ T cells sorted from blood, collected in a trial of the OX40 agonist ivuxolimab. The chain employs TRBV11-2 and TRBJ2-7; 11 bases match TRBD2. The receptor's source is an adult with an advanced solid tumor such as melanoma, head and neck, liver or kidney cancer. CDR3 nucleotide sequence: TGTGCCAGCAGCTTAGAAACTAGCGGGAGCGGCTCCTACGAGCAGTACTTC. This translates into CASSLETSGSGSYEQYF.